This is a list of T cell receptor beta chains from one sample in a study of blood T cell repertoires in COVID-19. TCRdb's table, derived via immunoSEQ multiplex PCR, lists solely in-frame clones and lacks some. The table has roughly 57,000 clones, around 90% seen once. The sequencing input was peripheral blood. The source is an elderly man with acute or convalescent COVID-19. CDR3s leave out the opening cysteine and the closing phenylalanine or tryptophan. The order of the fields is V gene, CDR3 protein.

v_gene: TRBV11-1; CDR3aa: ASSLDPGSPLH
v_gene: TRBV27; CDR3aa: ASSFRGQGGNIQY
v_gene: TRBV6-6; CDR3aa: ASSLGRGNTEAF
v_gene: TRBV11-2; CDR3aa: ASSLDSRGANTGELF
v_gene: TRBV27; CDR3aa: ASSRDLELGEQY
v_gene: TRBV11-3; CDR3aa: ASSSTSTGSGTEAF
v_gene: TRBV2; CDR3aa: ASRDTATNEKLF
v_gene: TRBV11-2; CDR3aa: ASSPGGRNTGELF
v_gene: TRBV10-2; CDR3aa: ASSDGSGASYEQY
v_gene: TRBV3-1/TRBV3-2; CDR3aa: ASSQGWTPLYTQY
v_gene: TRBV6-1; CDR3aa: ASREDGNYGYT
v_gene: TRBV10-3; CDR3aa: AISDLHRQGPNTEAF
v_gene: TRBV6-5; CDR3aa: ASQRGVNEQY
v_gene: TRBV20-1; CDR3aa: SAEEETQY
v_gene: TRBV5-1; CDR3aa: ASSQNEGLAGTGELF
v_gene: TRBV15; CDR3aa: ATATGTDTQY
v_gene: TRBV9; CDR3aa: ASSVEGLSTEAF
v_gene: TRBV7-2; CDR3aa: ASSLSRYRGTEAF
v_gene: TRBV19; CDR3aa: ASSIASGGSRDTQY
v_gene: TRBV2; CDR3aa: ASRARGRTDTQY
v_gene: TRBV5-6; CDR3aa: ASSLPGGGNSPLH
v_gene: TRBV7-9; CDR3aa: ASRTQGDGTEAF
v_gene: TRBV28; CDR3aa: ASSTRQGSKSPLH
v_gene: TRBV6-5; CDR3aa: ASSRQGSSYEQY
v_gene: TRBV19; CDR3aa: ASSIAGASTDTQY
v_gene: TRBV12-3/TRBV12-4; CDR3aa: ASSLGANSPLH
v_gene: TRBV28; CDR3aa: ASSTGDTQY
v_gene: TRBV28; CDR3aa: ASSPGGRYEQY
v_gene: TRBV13; CDR3aa: ASSPRGTGFTGELF
v_gene: TRBV10-3; CDR3aa: AISDGERGGPSYEQY
v_gene: TRBV14; CDR3aa: ASSQLRGANTGELF
v_gene: TRBV3-1/TRBV3-2; CDR3aa: ASSQLTGGGEKLF
v_gene: TRBV28; CDR3aa: ASSLAQGSYSNQPQH
v_gene: TRBV19; CDR3aa: ASSPTGTSGGSTQY
v_gene: TRBV18; CDR3aa: ASSPRTGSSGNTIY
v_gene: TRBV24-1; CDR3aa: ATSDNRGGNQPQH
v_gene: TRBV19; CDR3aa: ASSNYREGAGGGYT
v_gene: TRBV18; CDR3aa: ASSPGGLNTEAF
v_gene: TRBV7-9; CDR3aa: ASSLVSGSTNEKLF
v_gene: TRBV2; CDR3aa: ASSPGLAGGPVALGLF
v_gene: TRBV5-5; CDR3aa: ASSPNPTGLNTEAF
v_gene: TRBV5-1; CDR3aa: ASSLAPTNTEAF
v_gene: TRBV27; CDR3aa: ASRDYSYEQY
v_gene: TRBV6-6; CDR3aa: ASSYASGGRNEQF
v_gene: TRBV6-6; CDR3aa: ASSYSWAGGQETQY
v_gene: TRBV5-8; CDR3aa: ASSRPGGEAF
v_gene: TRBV28; CDR3aa: ASRPPGQGFGYGYT
v_gene: TRBV12-5; CDR3aa: ASGLGRGAEAF
v_gene: TRBV19; CDR3aa: ASSRGNSGYEQY
v_gene: TRBV5-1; CDR3aa: ASSAGQGGPQH
v_gene: TRBV7-2; CDR3aa: ASSPQHTGSSYEQY
v_gene: TRBV20-1; CDR3aa: SATGDYGYT
v_gene: TRBV3-1/TRBV3-2; CDR3aa: ASTRTVTTEAF
v_gene: TRBV24-1; CDR3aa: ATSDTGTGFNQPQH
v_gene: TRBV29-1; CDR3aa: SVEGAGGNEQF
v_gene: TRBV2; CDR3aa: ASSGRKKGGVDQPQH
v_gene: TRBV11-2; CDR3aa: ASSLMGAYGYT
v_gene: TRBV30; CDR3aa: AWKRGQGAIYGYT
v_gene: TRBV19; CDR3aa: ASSEVERTEAF